This T cell receptor (beta chain) comes out of a study of OX40 agonist ivuxolimab in advanced cancers. Study-level background: Ivuxolimab, an agonist antibody against OX40 (CD134), was given to patients. Administration of intravenous ivuxolimab to patients occurred every 2 weeks at 0.01 to 10 mg/kg.

Repertoires were generated with immunoSEQ multiplex PCR, while TCRdb's copy carries only in-frame clones and drops some. Of about 48,000 clones listed, around 80% are singletons. A remark on this clone: Its antigen is currently unknown.

The CDR3 has 14 amino acids. Trimming cost V 5 bases and J 1 base; bases outside gene matches: 5. Germline-derived CDR1 and CDR2 are MNHNS and SASEGT. Overall study results and limits: Several nonresponders also turned out to have low normalized T-cell clonal expansion. The CD4+ and CD8+ T cells in the blood had expanded clonally by week 6 at 0.1 to 3.0 mg/kg.

This receptor was taken from an adult with an advanced solid tumor such as melanoma, head and neck, liver or kidney cancer. Material: CD4+ or CD8+ T cells sorted from blood, obtained in a trial of the OX40 agonist ivuxolimab. The chain carries TRBV6-1 and TRBJ2-7; 7 positions match TRBD1. The DNA of the CDR3 is TGTGCCAGCAGTCGGGACAGCGATTCCTACGAGCAGTACTTC. Its protein product is CASSRDSDSYEQYF.